Listed below are T cell receptor beta chains from one sample, sequenced in a study of cytomegalovirus exposure and HLA in healthy donors. Produced via immunoSEQ multiplex PCR; TCRdb's table is partial and in-frame only. The table has about 92,000 clones, about two thirds seen once. The sequenced material came from PBMCs. The receptors were gathered from a man aged 50 to 59 in good health and CMV-seronegative. CDR3s include the opening cysteine and the closing phenylalanine or tryptophan. Each record gives: D gene, J gene, V gene, clone size, CDR3 DNA, CDR3 protein. A D gene is named only where the DNA matches it firmly. Rows may omit the clone size; those that give it use once, few, many or a size class.

>TRBD1|TRBJ1-2|TRBV28|few
TGTGCCAGCAGCTACGACAGGGACTATGGCTACACCTTC
CASSYDRDYGYTF
>NA|TRBJ2-7|TRBV7-2|NA
TGTGCCAGCAGCTTAGGGGCGGGATCCTACGAGCAGTACTTC
CASSLGAGSYEQYF
>NA|TRBJ2-2|TRBV18|NA
TGTGCCAGCTCAACAAAGACAGGAAACGGGGAGCTGTTTTTT
CASSTKTGNGELFF
>NA|TRBJ1-5|TRBV15|NA
TGTGCCACCAGCAGAGGCTCCGGGATTGGCAATCAGCCCCAGCATTTT
CATSRGSGIGNQPQHF
>NA|TRBJ1-2|TRBV4-1|NA
TGCGCCAGCAGCCAAGGAGAAAACTATGGCTACACCTTC
CASSQGENYGYTF
>NA|TRBJ2-1|TRBV10-2|many
TGCGCCAGCAGTGAGGTAGCGGCCTTTAATGAGCAGTTCTTC
CASSEVAAFNEQFF
>TRBD1|TRBJ1-1|TRBV27|NA
TGTGCCAGCAGTTTAGAGACAGGGGGCAGGGCTTTCTTT
CASSLETGGRAFF
>TRBD1|TRBJ1-1|TRBV27|NA
TGTGCCAGCAGTCTACAGGGGGTTGCGAACACTGAAGCTTTCTTT
CASSLQGVANTEAFF
>TRBD2|TRBJ2-2|TRBV2|NA
TGTGCCAGTCAACTAGCGTGGTCAGGGGAGCTGTTTTTT
CASQLAWSGELFF
>NA|TRBJ2-7|TRBV5-6|NA
TGTGCCAGCAGCGCCCGGGACAAGGGAGGGTTCCAGTACTTC
CASSARDKGGFQYF
>TRBD2|TRBJ2-1|TRBV30|NA
TGTGCCTGGAGGGCGGGGAGGGGCTCCTACAATGAGCAGTTCTTC
CAWRAGRGSYNEQFF
>NA|TRBJ1-5|TRBV27|once
TGTGCCAGCAGCCGACTGTATAGCAATCAGCCCCAGCATTTT
CASSRLYSNQPQHF
>NA|TRBJ1-2|TRBV28|NA
TGTGCCTCGCGGGCCGTCGTGAGGGGGGGCTACACCTTC
CASRAVVRGGYTF
>TRBD2|TRBJ2-2|TRBV27|few
TGTGCCAGCAGTCGGACTAGCGTGAACACCGGGGAGCTGTTTTTT
CASSRTSVNTGELFF
>NA|TRBJ1-1|TRBV28|few
TGTGCCAGCCTGTCGACGGGGACTGAAGCTTTCTTT
CASLSTGTEAFF
>TRBD2|TRBJ2-3|TRBV19|NA
TGTGCCAGTAGTCGCCCGGGACTAGCGGGAGTGGGAGATACGCAGTATTTT
CASSRPGLAGVGDTQYF
>NA|TRBJ2-5|TRBV12-5|NA
TGTGCTAGTGGTTTTGACGGAGGGAGTAGGGAAGAGACCCAGTACTTC
CASGFDGGSREETQYF
>TRBD1|TRBJ1-2|TRBV7-2|NA
TGTGCCAGCAGCTTAGCGCGACAGGGGGAGTATGGCTACACCTTC
CASSLARQGEYGYTF
>TRBD1|TRBJ1-1|TRBV10-3|NA
TGTGCCATCAGCCGAGACAGGGACACTGAAGCTTTCTTT
CAISRDRDTEAFF
>NA|TRBJ2-1|TRBV5-4|NA
TGTGCCAGCAGCTCACGGGAGCTGCACAATGAGCAGTTCTTC
CASSSRELHNEQFF
>TRBD2|TRBJ2-1|TRBV30|NA
TGTGCCTGGGACCTGGCCCGCCAAGCGGGAAGCAATGAGCAGTTCTTC
CAWDLARQAGSNEQFF
>NA|TRBJ1-2|TRBV5-1|NA
TGCGCCAGCTCATCCCGGACAGACGCTAACTATGGCTACACCTTC
CASSSRTDANYGYTF
>NA|TRBJ1-2|TRBV5-5|NA
TGTGCCAGCAGCTTGGTGACAGCCCTCTCGGGCTACACCTTC
CASSLVTALSGYTF
>NA|TRBJ1-1|TRBV30|NA
TGTGCCTGGAGTGTAACCAGTCTCTCCGCTTTCTTT
CAWSVTSLSAFF
>TRBD2|TRBJ2-5|TRBV5-1|once
TGCGCCAGCAGCTTGAAACGGCTAGCGGGCATCCACCAAGAGACCCAGTACTTC
CASSLKRLAGIHQETQYF
>TRBD1|TRBJ2-1|TRBV5-1|NA
TGCGCCAGCAGCTTGGGACAGGGGTCCTACAATGAGCAGTTCTTC
CASSLGQGSYNEQFF
>NA|TRBJ2-3|TRBV9|NA
TGTGCCAGCAGCGCGCCCCAGACAACCACAGATACGCAGTATTTT
CASSAPQTTTDTQYF
>NA|TRBJ2-7|TRBV4-2|NA
TGTGCCAGCAGCCAAGGCTCAAGGGGCTACGAGCAGTACTTC
CASSQGSRGYEQYF
>NA|TRBJ2-3|TRBV4-1|NA
TGCGCCAGCAGCCTCCGGGGAAGGTATACGCAGTATTTT
CASSLRGRYTQYF
>NA|TRBJ2-2|TRBV4-1|NA
TGCGCCAGCAGCGGCCGACAGGTCGCGAACACCGGGGAGCTGTTTTTT
CASSGRQVANTGELFF
>NA|TRBJ1-5|TRBV2|NA
TGTGCCAGCAGCCAACAAACAGGGAATCAGCCCCAGCATTTT
CASSQQTGNQPQHF
>NA|TRBJ1-4|TRBV4-3|NA
TGCGCCAGCAGCCAAGAGCACAGTAGTAATGAAAAACTGTTTTTT
CASSQEHSSNEKLFF
>TRBD1|TRBJ1-4|TRBV7-9|NA
TGTGCCAGCACCGACAGGGTCCTAGCAACTAATGAAAAACTGTTTTTT
CASTDRVLATNEKLFF
>TRBD2|TRBJ2-7|TRBV27|NA
TGTGCCAGCGGATACGGGGGGGCCTCCTCCTACGAGCAGTACTTC
CASGYGGASSYEQYF
>NA|TRBJ2-2|TRBV6-4|few
TGTGCCAGCTGTGAGGACAACACCGGTGAGCTGTTTTTT
CASCEDNTGELFF
>TRBD1|TRBJ1-2|TRBV6-5|NA
TGTGCCAGCAGTCCTGACAGGGGAGTAGGCTACACCTTC
CASSPDRGVGYTF
>NA|TRBJ2-2|TRBV29-1|NA
TGCAGCGTGGACTACAGGGGAACCGGGGAGCTGTTTTTT
CSVDYRGTGELFF
>TRBD2|TRBJ2-7|TRBV2|NA
TGTGCCAGCAGTGGAGGACTAGCGGGGGGGTCCTCCTACGAGCAGTACTTC
CASSGGLAGGSSYEQYF
>TRBD2|TRBJ2-5|TRBV11-2|NA
TGTGCCAGCAGCTTGGGGGGGACTAGCGGGGGGCCAGAGACCCAGTACTTC
CASSLGGTSGGPETQYF
>TRBD2|TRBJ2-2|TRBV14|NA
TGTGCCAGCAGCGGGTTGGGACTAGCGGGAGAGTTCGGGGAGCTGTTTTTT
CASSGLGLAGEFGELFF